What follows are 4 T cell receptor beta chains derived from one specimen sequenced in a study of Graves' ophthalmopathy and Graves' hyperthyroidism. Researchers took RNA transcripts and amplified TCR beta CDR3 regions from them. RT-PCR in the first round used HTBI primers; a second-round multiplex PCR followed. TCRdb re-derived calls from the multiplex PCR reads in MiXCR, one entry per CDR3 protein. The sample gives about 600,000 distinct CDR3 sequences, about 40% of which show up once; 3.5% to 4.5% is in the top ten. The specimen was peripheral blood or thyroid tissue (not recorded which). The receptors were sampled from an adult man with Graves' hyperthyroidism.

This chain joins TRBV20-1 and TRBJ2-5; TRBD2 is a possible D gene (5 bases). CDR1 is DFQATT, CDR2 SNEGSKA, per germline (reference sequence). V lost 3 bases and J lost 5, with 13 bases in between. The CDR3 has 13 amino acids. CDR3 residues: CSASFSPGETQYF. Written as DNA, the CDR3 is TGCAGTGCTAGTTTTAGCCCGGGGGAGACCCAGTACTTC.

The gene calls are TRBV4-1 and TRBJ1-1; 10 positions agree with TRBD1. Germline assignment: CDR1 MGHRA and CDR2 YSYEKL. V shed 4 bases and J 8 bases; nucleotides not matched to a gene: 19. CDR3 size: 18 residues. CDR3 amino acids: CASSLRGPSGQGLREAFF. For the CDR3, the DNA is TGCGCCAGCAGCCTCAGAGGGCCCTCGGGACAGGGGCTTCGCGAAGCTTTCTTT.

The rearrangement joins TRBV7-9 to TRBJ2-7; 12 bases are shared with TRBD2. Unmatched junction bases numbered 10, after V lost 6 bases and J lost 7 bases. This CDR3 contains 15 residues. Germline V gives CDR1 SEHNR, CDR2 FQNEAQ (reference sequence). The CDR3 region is CASRAGTSGSNEQYF. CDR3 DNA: TGTGCCAGCAGAGCCGGGACTAGCGGGTCAAATGAGCAGTACTTC.

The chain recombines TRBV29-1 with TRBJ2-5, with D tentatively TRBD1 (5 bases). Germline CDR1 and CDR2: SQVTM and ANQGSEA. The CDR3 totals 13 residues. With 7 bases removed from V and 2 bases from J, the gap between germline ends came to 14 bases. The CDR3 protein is CSASRALQETQYF. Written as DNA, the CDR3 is TGCAGCGCTTCCAGGGCATTGCAAGAGACCCAGTACTTC.